This TCR beta chain was observed in a study of post-analysis software for immune sequencing data. Whole-study results and caveats: Five TRBV segments occurring more often in patients than controls included TRBV5-6, TRBV5-1 and TRBV20-1.

Tagging with unique molecular identifiers was a feature of the TCR beta cDNA libraries. TCRdb processed the PCR reads anew with MiXCR; each CDR3 protein has one entry. The repertoire holds approximately 730,000 distinct CDR3 sequences, with 25% to 30% as singletons. The CDR3 runs to 12 residues. CDR1 and CDR2 (germline): SGHTA, FQGNSA. V was clipped by 9 bases and J by 6 bases; unmatched bases: 5. With regard to this clonotype: Its matching antigen is unknown.

Sequencing was done on a sample of blood. The rearrangement joins TRBV7-2 to TRBJ2-4; TRBD2 agrees at 7 bases. The receptor comes from a girl aged 5 to 17 with multiple sclerosis. CDR3 protein: CASRGRVNIQYF. The CDR3 DNA is TGTGCCAGTCGGGGGAGGGTAAACATTCAGTACTTC.